The rows below give T cell receptor beta chains drawn from one sample of a study of T cell responses to AZD1222 COVID-19 vaccine. The data were produced by immunoSEQ multiplex PCR, yet TCRdb's version contains in-frame clones alone and is incomplete. The sample contains 70,000 to 95,000 clones, around 90% of which appear only once. The starting material was peripheral blood, obtained on day 0 of AZD1222 vaccination. These receptors were taken from an adult in good health. Each CDR3 is given with its conserved first and last residue. The order of the fields is D gene, J gene, clone size, V gene, CDR3 DNA, CDR3 protein. D genes are given only for firm matches. Not all rows give a size; the values are once, few, many and, for expanded clones, a class.

.,TRBJ1-2,.,TRBV3-1/TRBV3-2,TGTGCCAGCAGCCAAATGACAGGTGGCGGGGCCTATGAAGGCTACACCTTC,CASSQMTGGGAYEGYTF
.,TRBJ1-2,.,TRBV6-4,TGTGCCAGCATCTCCCGCCGGGGGCACAATAATGGCTACACCTTC,CASISRRGHNNGYTF
TRBD2,TRBJ2-7,.,TRBV7-9,TGTGCCAGCAGCTCGGATTGGACTAGCGGGGGCTACGAGCAGTACTTC,CASSSDWTSGGYEQYF
TRBD1,TRBJ2-1,.,TRBV9,TGTGCCAGCAGCGGTATACAGGGGTACAATGAGCAGTTCTTC,CASSGIQGYNEQFF
.,TRBJ1-2,.,TRBV7-3,TGTGCCAGCAGCTTACCAGGGAATTATGGCTACACCTTC,CASSLPGNYGYTF
.,TRBJ1-6,.,TRBV21-1,.,CASSYRCAYNSPLHF
TRBD1,TRBJ1-6,.,TRBV5-4,TGTGCCAGCATCCTTGCGGGGACAGAAAAGAATTCACCCCTCCACTTT,CASILAGTEKNSPLHF
.,TRBJ1-6,.,TRBV28,TGTGCCACTAACGGATTACAGGGATCAGAGGATTCACCCCTCCACTTT,CATNGLQGSEDSPLHF
TRBD1,TRBJ1-1,once,TRBV7-9,TGTGCCAGCAGCAGGGACAGGGCTGCTGAAGCTTTCTTT,CASSRDRAAEAFF
TRBD1,TRBJ1-3,.,TRBV29-1,TGCAGCGTTGAGACAGGGGGCTCGGGAAACACCATATATTTT,CSVETGGSGNTIYF
TRBD1,TRBJ1-6,.,TRBV7-9,TGTGCCAGCAGCTTAGAAACAGGTGACAGGGCGAAATCACCCCTCCACTTT,CASSLETGDRAKSPLHF
TRBD1,TRBJ2-1,.,TRBV18,TGTGCCAGCTCATTCCGACAGGGAGATGAGCAGTTCTTC,CASSFRQGDEQFF
TRBD1,TRBJ2-7,.,TRBV5-4,TGTGCCAGCAGCCAGGGGGCCAGGGGGAACTACGAGCAGTACTTC,CASSQGARGNYEQYF
TRBD1,TRBJ1-4,.,TRBV14,TGTGCCAGCAGCCAAGATCCGACAGGGCGAGAAAAACTGTTTTTT,CASSQDPTGREKLFF
.,TRBJ1-1,.,TRBV6-5,TGTGCCAGCAGTTACAACGGCAGGAACACTGAAGCTTTCTTT,CASSYNGRNTEAFF
.,TRBJ1-4,.,TRBV5-6,TGTGCCAGCAGCTTGGCGGCAGCAACTAATGAAAAACTGTTTTTT,CASSLAAATNEKLFF
TRBD1,TRBJ1-1,once,TRBV5-1,TGCGCCAGCAGCTCTACACAGGGGGTGAACACTGAAGCTTTCTTT,CASSSTQGVNTEAFF
TRBD1,TRBJ1-2,.,TRBV18,TGTGCCAGCTCGCCAACAGGGGGCGAAGGTGGCTACACCTTC,CASSPTGGEGGYTF
TRBD2,TRBJ2-3,.,TRBV6-1,TGTGCCAGCAGGGAACTAGCGGGAGGGTTCACAGATACGCAGTATTTT,CASRELAGGFTDTQYF
TRBD1,TRBJ1-1,.,TRBV2,TGTGCCAGCGACAGGGGTGAAGGTGAAGCTTTCTTT,CASDRGEGEAFF
.,TRBJ1-2,.,TRBV7-2,TGTGCCAGCAGCCACGGAGACAGCTCCAATGGCTACACCTTC,CASSHGDSSNGYTF
.,TRBJ1-6,.,TRBV6-1,TGTGCCAGCAGTGAAAGCCTGACAGAGAGCTATAATTCACCCCTCCACTTT,CASSESLTESYNSPLHF